The T cell receptor beta chain under discussion was sequenced for a study of blood T cells in healthy people across ages. Overall study context: In model experiments, template switching was able to capture about one barcoded beta molecule for every two T cells that were present.

This clonotype was counted only a few times. Its antigen is not identified. Overall study findings and caveats: Total diversity from one million sequenced T cells was likely underestimated.

A second PCR, run for roughly 7 to 12 cycles, used a sample-barcoded 5' primer plus a J-beta primer mix. TCRdb re-called the 5' RACE reads through MiXCR, storing one row per CDR3 protein. The sample includes about 720,000 distinct CDR3 sequences, 25% of them seen just once. J was trimmed by 6 bases and V by 1 base; bases with no gene match: 2. This CDR3 contains 15 residues. This same sample was also taken into another study, of T cells of mothers and their children. That work contributes: RNA that had been extracted went wholly into cDNA synthesis, at 1.5 ug per 15 ul.

The sequenced sample consisted of blood. The receptor's source is a boy under 18 in good health. The rearrangement uses TRBV12-3 or TRBV12-4 and TRBJ2-1, with TRBD2 matching 11 bases. CDR3 coding DNA: TGTGCCAGCAGTTTAGTAGCGGGGGGGGCCAATGAGCAGTTCTTC. It codes for CASSLVAGGANEQFF.